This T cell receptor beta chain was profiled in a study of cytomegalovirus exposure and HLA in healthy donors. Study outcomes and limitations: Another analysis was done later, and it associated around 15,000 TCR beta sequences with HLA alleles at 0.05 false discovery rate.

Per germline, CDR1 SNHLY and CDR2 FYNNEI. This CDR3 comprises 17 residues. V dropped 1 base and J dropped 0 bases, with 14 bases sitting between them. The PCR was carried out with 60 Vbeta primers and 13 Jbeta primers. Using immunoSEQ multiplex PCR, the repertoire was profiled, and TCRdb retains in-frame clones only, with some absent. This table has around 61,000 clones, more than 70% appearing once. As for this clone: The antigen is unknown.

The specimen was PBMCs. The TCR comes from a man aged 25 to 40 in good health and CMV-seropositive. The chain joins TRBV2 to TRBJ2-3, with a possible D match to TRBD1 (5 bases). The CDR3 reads CASSEVVWGASTDTQYF. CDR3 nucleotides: TGTGCCAGCAGTGAAGTGGTCTGGGGCGCCAGCACAGATACGCAGTATTTT.